A selection of T cell receptor beta chains follows, all from one sample in a study of blood T cells in healthy people across ages. TCRdb analysed the 5' RACE reads with MiXCR anew, one entry per CDR3 protein. The sample contains more than 700,000 distinct CDR3 sequences, around half of which appear only once. Source material: blood. Source of these receptors: an elderly man in good health. Each CDR3 is given with its conserved first and last residue. Each record gives: V gene, CDR3 protein.

v_call: TRBV29-1; cdr3_aa: CSVEVEAGLGHEQYF
v_call: TRBV6-1; cdr3_aa: CASSYQPMNTEAFF
v_call: TRBV10-3; cdr3_aa: CAISESRGGSGRGYEQYF
v_call: TRBV3-1; cdr3_aa: CASSQDRTGASYEQYF
v_call: TRBV7-9; cdr3_aa: CASSPPSGPHTDTQYF
v_call: TRBV7-2; cdr3_aa: CASSLGFSAGIYEQYF
v_call: TRBV7-9; cdr3_aa: CASSKGLAENTDTQYF
v_call: TRBV7-9; cdr3_aa: CASSLEVRETQYF
v_call: TRBV20-1; cdr3_aa: CSARDSSGSPEQFF
v_call: TRBV29-1; cdr3_aa: CSFRPQGTDTQYF
v_call: TRBV7-2; cdr3_aa: CASSPRRTRYNEQFF
v_call: TRBV30; cdr3_aa: CAYSEGTGRSNEQYF
v_call: TRBV20-1; cdr3_aa: CSARGLSGGNTGELFF
v_call: TRBV14; cdr3_aa: CASSQEGRGSSYNEQFF
v_call: TRBV12-3/TRBV12-4; cdr3_aa: CATSMAGDHRYAYF
v_call: TRBV20-1; cdr3_aa: CSARDPARDEQFF
v_call: TRBV2; cdr3_aa: CASSLTSGRGTGELFF
v_call: TRBV10-3; cdr3_aa: CAISDPGVAGGNNEQFF
v_call: TRBV7-2; cdr3_aa: CASSPGQAKGEKLFF
v_call: TRBV25-1; cdr3_aa: CASSETGTGRNEQYF
v_call: TRBV28; cdr3_aa: CASSLRTAGGYEQYF
v_call: TRBV4-1; cdr3_aa: CASSQGASGRQSYEQYF
v_call: TRBV10-3; cdr3_aa: CAISESKVSYEQYF
v_call: TRBV5-5; cdr3_aa: CAGEGRAIYEQYF
v_call: TRBV20-1; cdr3_aa: CSAGGSGNQPQHF
v_call: TRBV27; cdr3_aa: CASSRVLAGGDEQYF
v_call: TRBV27; cdr3_aa: CASLLAGAYTDTQYF
v_call: TRBV5-1; cdr3_aa: CASTVLGQPGEKLFF
v_call: TRBV3-1; cdr3_aa: CASSPSGVQAYEQYF
v_call: TRBV6-1; cdr3_aa: CASSELAGNYEQYF
v_call: TRBV5-1; cdr3_aa: CASSGDLNSPLHF
v_call: TRBV7-2; cdr3_aa: CASSSLPSGTDTQYF
v_call: TRBV20-1; cdr3_aa: CSVIVGGGEQFF